This T cell receptor (beta chain) comes out of a study of vaccination and CD4 T cells after COVID-19. Only one count was recorded for this clonotype. The antigen is unknown. Scientists ran DNA taken from cultured CD4+ T cells through the Oncomine TCR Beta short-read assay for sequencing. TCRdb recomputed calls from the PCR reads with MiXCR, one row per CDR3 protein. Altogether approximately 14,000 distinct CDR3 sequences are present, around 67% being singletons, with the ten largest covering 11%. Treatment meaning: roughly 10-day PBMC culture with coronavirus spike peptide pools or control peptides (ViraFEST assay). Researchers reported culturing approximately 2 million PBMCs per well with roughly 10 IU/ml IL-2 and about 9.2 ug/ml peptide pools. CDR3 length: 15 amino acids. Unmatched junction bases numbered 5, after V lost 3 bases and J lost 2 bases. Germline V gene lookup returns CDR1 ENHRY and CDR2 SYGVKD.

This sequence originates from a human donor who had recovered from COVID-19. What was sequenced was CD4+ T cells from blood, cultured in vitro. The chain has TRBV10-3 and TRBJ2-3; TRBD1 matches 7 bases. CDR3 nucleotides: TGTGCCATCAGTGATGGGGGACAGCTCACAGATACGCAGTATTTT. Residues: CAISDGGQLTDTQYF.